Listed here are 20 T cell receptor beta chains from one sample, sequenced in a study of T-cell reconstitution after alpha-beta-depleted transplantation in children. During its preparation, the TCRbeta library received unique molecular identifiers. TCRdb reprocessed the PCR reads with MiXCR, giving one entry per CDR3 protein. The data show about 360,000 distinct CDR3 sequences, with 10% to 15% seen just once and about 4.5% held by the top ten. This specimen was PBMCs, taken from the stem cell graft. The receptors here all came from a human donor who donated a stem cell graft to a child with Fanconi anemia.

A word on this clonotype: A clone one base away is much larger, so this may be a read error. Since no conserved phenylalanine or tryptophan closes the CDR3, a read error is the likely cause. This chain uses TRBV10-3 with TRBJ2-1; no firm D call. The V end was cut by 4 bases, the J end by 7 bases, with 5 bases between. CDR1 and CDR2 from the germline V gene are ENHRY and SYGVKD. The CDR3 totals 11 residues. CDR3 in amino acids: CAISGNNEQFC. CDR3 in DNA: TGTGCCATCAGTGGGAATAATGAGCAGTTCTGC.

This sequence joins TRBV4-2 and TRBJ2-3, with 9 bases aligning to TRBD1. The V segment lost 0 bases and the J segment 0 bases; nucleotides outside the gene matches: 4. The CDR3 extends over 17 amino acids. The germline V gene encodes CDR1 LGHNA and CDR2 YNFKEQ. Here the CDR3 DNA reads TGTGCCAGCAGCCAAGACGGGACAGGGACCAGCACAGATACGCAGTATTTT. It translates to CASSQDGTGTSTDTQYF.

This rearrangement joins TRBV5-6 to TRBJ2-5; D is unresolved. The CDR3 runs 14 residues. Germline V gives CDR1 SGHDT, CDR2 YYEEEE. V was cut by 0 bases and J by 1 base, with 7 bases left in between. This chain's CDR3 is CASSLGQLQETQYF. CDR3 in DNA: TGTGCCAGCAGCTTGGGACAACTCCAAGAGACCCAGTACTTC.

This clonotype was seen only a few times. The J gene is TRBJ2-7, the V gene TRBV5-1; 10 bases line up with TRBD1. The ends lost 4 bases at V and 5 bases at J; junction bases unmatched: 9. The germline V gene encodes CDR1 SGHRS and CDR2 YFSETQ. This CDR3 comprises 15 residues. The CDR3 loop is CASSSAGTGVNEQYF. Here the CDR3 DNA reads TGCGCCAGCAGCAGCGCCGGGACAGGGGTGAACGAGCAGTACTTC.

There are a few counts of this clonotype. CDR3 nucleotide sequence: TGTGCCAGTGGGGCCGGCGTGAGTACCTACAATGAGCAGTTCTTC. It encodes CASGAGVSTYNEQFF. V is TRBV19 and J is TRBJ2-1, with D perhaps matching TRBD1 (5 bases). This CDR3 region has 15 residues. The germline V and J ends were trimmed by 8 bases and 2 bases, with 16 bases remaining between them. Looked up from germline, CDR1 is LNHDA and CDR2 is SQIVND (reference sequence).

The V gene is TRBV29-1, the J gene TRBJ1-5; unclear D gene. The germline V gene encodes CDR1 SQVTM and CDR2 ANQGSEA. Trimming removed 6 bases at V and 3 bases at J, with 12 bases between. This CDR3 is 13 amino acids long. CDR3 protein: CSVGTDPNQPQHF. The CDR3 nucleotides read TGCAGCGTGGGAACAGATCCCAATCAGCCCCAGCATTTT. Combining the CDR3 with reference TRBV29-1 and TRBJ1-5 gives the whole variable domain SAVISQKPSRDICQRGTSLTIQCQVDSQVTMMFWYRQQPGQSLTLIATANQGSEATYESGFVIDKFPISRPNLTFSTLTVSNMSPEDSSIYLCSVGTDPNQPQHFGDGTRLSIL.

In its sample, this clonotype was seen many times. This chain uses TRBV19 with TRBJ2-2; D call uncertain. From germline, CDR1 is LNHDA and CDR2 SQIVND (reference sequence). This CDR3 is 14 amino acids long. V lost 2 bases and J 5 bases, leaving 9 bases between the germline ends. The CDR3 coding sequence is TGTGCCAGTAGTATAATTTGGGGAACCGGGGAGCTGTTTTTT. Residues: CASSIIWGTGELFF.

At least ten counts were recorded for this clonotype. The chain couples TRBV7-8 to TRBJ2-1; D ambiguous. Germline-derived CDR1 and CDR2 are SGHVS and FQNEAQ. Trimming left V 5 bases short and J 6 bases short, with 14 bases between. The CDR3 length is 14 residues. The CDR3: CASSMRDGGNEQFF. The CDR3 nucleotides are TGTGCCAGCAGCATGAGAGACGGCGGCAATGAGCAGTTCTTC.

CDR3 protein: CSARDFQPRDTQYF. The DNA for the CDR3 is TGCAGTGCTAGAGATTTCCAACCGCGGGATACGCAGTATTTT. The chain couples TRBV20-1 to TRBJ2-3; D gene unclear. The CDR3 totals 14 residues. The V gene's germline CDR1 is DFQATT and CDR2 SNEGSKA (reference sequence). Trimming took 0 bases from V and 6 from J, leaving 13 bases between them.

The table lists this clonotype with many counts. This rearrangement joins TRBV7-2 to TRBJ2-7; TRBD1 or TRBD2 may be the D gene (5 bases each). Trimming shortened V by 0 bases and J by 6 bases, and 9 bases separated the two germline ends. CDR1 is SGHTA, CDR2 FQGNSA, per germline. The CDR3 extends over 13 amino acids. This chain's CDR3 is CASSLAGTVEQYF. CDR3 in DNA: TGTGCCAGCAGCTTAGCAGGGACGGTCGAGCAGTACTTC.

This clonotype was found many times. The chain has TRBV2 and TRBJ1-2; D gene uncertain. V was shortened by 6 bases and J by 6 bases, with 5 bases between the two germline ends. The CDR3 has 10 amino acids. Germline lookup yields CDR1 SNHLY and CDR2 FYNNEI. The CDR3 loop is CASSRNGYTF. The CDR3 DNA follows: TGTGCCAGCAGCAGGAATGGCTACACCTTC.

This clonotype turned up a few times. The chain joins TRBV7-9 to TRBJ1-1, with TRBD1 matching over 7 bases. The V gene end was trimmed by 5 bases and the J gene end by 3 bases; junction bases not matched to a gene: 6. CDR3 length: 14 residues. The germline V gene encodes CDR1 SEHNR and CDR2 FQNEAQ (reference sequence). CDR3 amino acids: CASSPDRAYTEAFF. In DNA, the CDR3 is TGTGCCAGCAGCCCCGACAGGGCCTACACTGAAGCTTTCTTT.

The V gene is TRBV5-5, the J gene TRBJ2-1; TRBD1 agrees at 7 bases. The CDR3 is made up of 15 amino acids. Per the germline V gene, CDR1 is SGHKS and CDR2 is YYEKEE (reference sequence). Trimming cost V 4 bases and J 9 bases; bases outside gene matches: 13. The DNA for the CDR3 is TGTGCCAGCAGCCCAGGGGGTTCGGTATGGGGTGAGCAGTTCTTC. The encoded protein is CASSPGGSVWGEQFF.

This clonotype was found once. V gene TRBV5-1 combines with J gene TRBJ2-7; D might be TRBD1 (6 bases). V lost 0 bases to trimming and J lost 1 base, with 17 bases between them. This CDR3 region has 17 residues. From germline, CDR1 is SGHRS and CDR2 YFSETQ. The CDR3 reads CASSLGGTTPPSYEQYF. DNA for the CDR3: TGCGCCAGCAGCTTGGGGGGGACAACACCCCCTTCCTACGAGCAGTACTTC.

The rearrangement joins TRBV12-3 or TRBV12-4 to TRBJ2-3; D call uncertain. This CDR3 is built from 13 residues. V lost 5 bases to trimming and J lost 1 base, with 7 bases between them. CDR3 residues: CASSIKGTDTQYF. The CDR3 DNA reads as TGTGCCAGCAGTATAAAGGGCACAGATACGCAGTATTTT.

This clonotype was observed a handful of times. The CDR3 loop reads CASSEGQNQPQHF. Written as DNA, the CDR3 is TGCGCCAGCAGCGAGGGACAGAATCAGCCCCAGCATTTT. The chain couples TRBV5-1 to TRBJ1-5, with TRBD1 matching 7 bases. The junction had 2 bases not matched to a gene; V was cut back by 4 bases and J by 4 bases. Germline V CDR1 and CDR2: SGHRS, YFSETQ. There are 13 residues in the CDR3.

In its sample, this clonotype was seen many times. The chain employs TRBV7-8 and TRBJ1-1, with TRBD1 as a possible D gene (6 bases). Looked up from germline, CDR1 is SGHVS and CDR2 is FQNEAQ. Between the trimmed V and J ends, which lost 4 bases and 4 bases, there was a span of 13 bases. There are 14 residues in the CDR3. The CDR3 sequence: CASSSRQVFTEAFF. The DNA of the CDR3 is TGTGCCAGCAGCTCAAGACAGGTATTCACTGAAGCTTTCTTT.

This clonotype was found many times. The chain recombines TRBV7-8 with TRBJ2-1, with D maybe TRBD2 (5 bases). Between the trimmed V and J ends, which lost 1 base and 4 bases, there was a span of 14 bases. CDR1 SGHVS and CDR2 FQNEAQ come from the germline V gene. This CDR3 contains 16 residues. The CDR3 coding sequence is TGTGCCAGCAGCTTAGAAGTCCCGGGAAGTTACAATGAGCAGTTCTTC. Encoded protein: CASSLEVPGSYNEQFF.

The chain joins TRBV7-3 to TRBJ2-1; TRBD1 matches at 7 bases. The CDR3 is made up of 12 amino acids. Germline CDR1 and CDR2: SGHTA and FQGTGA. V shed 4 bases and J 8 bases; nucleotides not matched to a gene: 2. The CDR3: CASSSTGDEQFF. Here the CDR3 DNA reads TGTGCCAGCAGCTCCACAGGGGATGAGCAGTTCTTC.

This sequence joins TRBV10-3 and TRBJ2-5; maybe TRBD1 (5 bases). The CDR3 runs 18 residues. The V gene's germline CDR1 is ENHRY and CDR2 SYGVKD. The V end was cut by 0 bases, the J end by 3 bases, with 20 bases between. CDR3: CAISESLSSGETEETQYF. The CDR3 coding sequence is TGTGCCATCAGTGAGTCCCTAAGTTCAGGAGAGACAGAAGAGACCCAGTACTTC.